The sequence of this TCR beta chain was determined in a study of identical twins. This CDR3 comprises 13 residues. The V end was cut by 5 bases, the J end by 3 bases, with 11 bases between. Looked up from germline, CDR1 is SEHNR and CDR2 is FQNEAQ (reference sequence). This clonotype was detected many times. TCRdb called the 5' RACE reads again in MiXCR, with one record for every CDR3 protein. The repertoire holds around 340,000 distinct CDR3 sequences, with 9% to 15% as singletons. The same sample was also used in a study of yellow fever vaccine responses in identical twins.

This clonotype was sampled from a woman aged 18-35 years in good health. V and J are TRBV7-9 and TRBJ2-7, with D unresolved. The sequencing sample was made of CD8+ T cells sorted from blood. The CDR3 region is CASSTTDGYEQYF. CDR3 DNA sequence: TGTGCCAGCAGCACGACCGACGGCTACGAGCAGTACTTC.